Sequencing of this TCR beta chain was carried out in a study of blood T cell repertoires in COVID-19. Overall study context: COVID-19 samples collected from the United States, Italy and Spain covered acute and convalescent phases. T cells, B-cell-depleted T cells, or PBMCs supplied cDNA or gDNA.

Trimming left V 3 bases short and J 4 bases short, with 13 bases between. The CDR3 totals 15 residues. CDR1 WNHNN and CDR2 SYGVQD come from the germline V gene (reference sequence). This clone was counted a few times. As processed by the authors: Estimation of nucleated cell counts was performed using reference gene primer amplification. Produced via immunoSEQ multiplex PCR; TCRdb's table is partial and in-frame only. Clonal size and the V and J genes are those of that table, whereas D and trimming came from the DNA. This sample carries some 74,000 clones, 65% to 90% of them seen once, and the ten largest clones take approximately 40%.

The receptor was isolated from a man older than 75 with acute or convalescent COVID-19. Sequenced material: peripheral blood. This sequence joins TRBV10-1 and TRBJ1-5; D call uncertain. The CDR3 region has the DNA TGCGCCAGCAGTGATTACGGGTCCCTGAATCAGCCCCAGCATTTT. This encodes CASSDYGSLNQPQHF.